These 23 T cell receptor beta chains share one sample of origin, sequenced in a study of blood T cell repertoires in COVID-19. Sequencing was performed with immunoSEQ multiplex PCR; in TCRdb, only in-frame clones are kept and a portion is missing. In the table there are some 250,000 clones, approximately 77% of which are singletons. The sample consisted of peripheral blood. All receptors derive from a woman in her late teens or twenties with acute or convalescent COVID-19.

In this sample, this clone turned up a few times. The J gene is TRBJ2-1, the V gene TRBV14; 10 bases match TRBD2. Trimming at V came to 4 bases and at J to 11 bases, leaving 11 bases not matched to a gene. CDR1 and CDR2 from the germline V gene are SGHDN and FVKESK. This CDR3 contains 15 residues. DNA for the CDR3: TGTGCCAGCAGCCCCTTCACCGGGACTAGCGTACAGCAGTTCTTC. As protein: CASSPFTGTSVQQFF.

This rearrangement joins TRBV15 to TRBJ2-5, with 9 bases matching TRBD2. Germline values: CDR1 LNHNV, CDR2 YYDKDF (reference sequence). V lost 9 bases, J lost 3 bases, and 5 bases stayed unmatched. This CDR3 has 13 amino acids. CDR3 sequence (DNA): TGTGCCACTAGCCCTAGCGGGAAAGAGACCCAGTACTTC. Amino acids: CATSPSGKETQYF.

The V gene is TRBV9, the J gene TRBJ1-5; TRBD1 might be the D (6 bases). The V end lost 4 bases, the J end lost 8 bases, and 16 bases lay between the germline ends. Germline V gene data show CDR1 as SGDLS and CDR2 as YYNGEE. The CDR3 runs 14 residues. CDR3 coding DNA: TGTGCCAGCAGCCCCTCGACAGGACCTGAGCCCCAGCATTTT. Translating gives CASSPSTGPEPQHF. Drawing the rest from reference TRBV9 and TRBJ1-5, the complete variable domain is DSGVTQTPKHLITATGQRVTLRCSPRSGDLSVYWYQQSLDQGLQFLIQYYNGEERAKGNILERFSAQQFPDLHSELNLSSLELGDSALYFCASSPSTGPEPQHFGDGTRLSIL.

The V gene is TRBV7-6, the J gene TRBJ2-7; D possibly corresponds to TRBD1 (5 bases). The V and J ends lost 4 bases and 1 base respectively, with 11 bases between them. Germline V gene data show CDR1 as SGHVS and CDR2 as FNYEAQ. The CDR3 consists of 14 residues. CDR3 in amino acids: CASSSQPGSYEQYF. The CDR3 DNA reads as TGTGCCAGCAGCTCACAACCAGGGTCCTACGAGCAGTACTTC.

This clone has more than one count but fewer than ten. The chain joins TRBV15 to TRBJ1-1; no definite D call. The V end lost 9 bases, the J end lost 7 bases, and 15 bases lay between the germline ends. CDR1 and CDR2 (germline): LNHNV, YYDKDF (reference sequence). The CDR3 loop spans 12 amino acids. The CDR3: CATFTPQYEAFF. The CDR3 coding sequence is TGTGCCACTTTTACCCCACAGTATGAAGCTTTCTTT.

This rearrangement joins TRBV9 to TRBJ2-3, with 12 bases identical to TRBD2. Germline CDR1 reads SGDLS; CDR2 reads YYNGEE. J lost 4 bases, V lost 2 bases, and 5 bases had no gene match. The CDR3 runs 16 residues. CDR3 sequence: CASSVTSGRTPDTQYF. CDR3 sequence (DNA): TGTGCCAGCAGCGTGACTAGCGGGAGAACCCCAGATACGCAGTATTTT.

The gene calls are TRBV27 and TRBJ1-6; D remains ambiguous. V dropped 4 bases and J dropped 5 bases, with 12 bases sitting between them. This CDR3 region has 15 residues. CDR1 MNHEY and CDR2 SMNVEV come from the germline V gene (reference sequence). CDR3 protein: CASSYATLDNSPLHF. The CDR3 DNA sequence: TGTGCCAGCAGTTACGCAACCTTAGATAATTCACCCCTCCACTTT.

J is TRBJ2-3 and V is TRBV6-5; 7 bases map to TRBD2. The CDR3 totals 13 residues. J was trimmed by 3 bases and V by 7 bases; bases with no gene match: 4. Per germline, CDR1 MNHEY and CDR2 SVGAGI. The CDR3 DNA is TGTGCCAGCACAGGACTAGGGACAGATACGCAGTATTTT. Amino acid sequence: CASTGLGTDTQYF.

The rearrangement joins TRBV5-1 to TRBJ2-1, with TRBD2 matching over 11 bases. Germline V gene sequence: CDR1 SGHRS, CDR2 YFSETQ. The trim removed 4 bases at V and 7 bases at J, leaving 10 bases unmatched. This CDR3 is built from 16 residues. In DNA, the CDR3 is TGCGCCAGCAGCCAACTAGCGGGAGAAGTGAGTAATGAGCAGTTCTTC. Amino acid sequence: CASSQLAGEVSNEQFF.

This rearrangement joins TRBV19 to TRBJ1-5, with 7 bases fitting TRBD1. V gave up 5 bases and J gave up 4 bases; unmatched junction bases: 8. The germline CDR1 and CDR2 sequences are LNHDA and SQIVND (reference sequence). The CDR3 has 15 residues. This CDR3 reads CASSADRELNQPQHF. CDR3 coding DNA: TGTGCCAGTAGTGCCGACAGGGAGTTAAATCAGCCCCAGCATTTT. Full variable domain (missing parts from reference TRBV19 and TRBJ1-5): DGGITQSPKYLFRKEGQNVTLSCEQNLNHDAMYWYRQDPGQGLRLIYYSQIVNDFQKGDIAEGYSVSREKKESFPLTVTSAQKNPTAFYLCASSADRELNQPQHFGDGTRLSIL.

The chain employs TRBV5-6 and TRBJ1-3; the match to TRBD1 covers 9 bases. Germline assignment: CDR1 SGHDT and CDR2 YYEEEE. The CDR3 is made up of 17 amino acids. The V segment lost 3 bases and the J segment 1 base; nucleotides outside the gene matches: 8. Here the CDR3 DNA reads TGTGCCAGCAGCTCATGGTGGGACAGGGTTTCTGGAAACACCATATATTTT. Protein: CASSSWWDRVSGNTIYF.

This sequence joins TRBV28 and TRBJ1-1; tentative D call: TRBD1 (6 bases). Trimming shortened V by 3 bases and J by 1 base, and 12 bases separated the two germline ends. The germline gives CDR1 MDHEN, CDR2 SYDVKM. This CDR3 comprises 15 residues. CDR3 nucleotide sequence: TGTGCCAGCAGTTTTCCCCTACAGGGGAACACTGAAGCTTTCTTT. Its translation is CASSFPLQGNTEAFF.

The chain couples TRBV6-2 or TRBV6-3 to TRBJ2-7; 7 bases map to TRBD2. Germline values: CDR1 MNHEY, CDR2 SVGEGT. This CDR3 is built from 16 residues. With V trimmed by 1 base and J by 2 bases, 8 bases remained unmatched. DNA for the CDR3: TGTGCCAGCAGTTACTTTGGGGGGGTGGCCCCCTACGAGCAGTACTTC. This encodes CASSYFGGVAPYEQYF.

This sequence joins TRBV6-2 or TRBV6-3 and TRBJ1-1; D not certain. Germline V lookup: CDR1 MNHEY, CDR2 SVGEGT. The CDR3 is made up of 12 amino acids. Trimming took off 5 bases at V and 4 bases at J, with 8 bases between the two ends. The DNA for the CDR3 is TGTGCCAGCAGTATCGGTGTCACTGAAGCTTTCTTT. Protein sequence: CASSIGVTEAFF.

This chain links TRBV15 with TRBJ2-7; D is possibly TRBD1 (6 bases). The CDR3 extends over 14 amino acids. V was pared by 1 base and J by 2 bases, with 9 bases between. CDR1 and CDR2 from the germline V gene are LNHNV and YYDKDF (reference sequence). CDR3 residues: CATSRGAGAYEQYF. In DNA, the CDR3 is TGTGCCACCAGCAGAGGGGCAGGGGCCTACGAGCAGTACTTC.

The chain has TRBV7-3 and TRBJ2-5; 9 bases fit TRBD1. J gave up 3 bases and V 5 bases, and 13 bases lay outside the gene matches. CDR3 length equals 17 residues. Germline V gives CDR1 SGHTA, CDR2 FQGTGA. CDR3 region: CASSHQGGGTGKETQYF. CDR3 DNA sequence: TGTGCCAGCAGCCACCAAGGAGGGGGGACAGGGAAAGAGACCCAGTACTTC.

The CDR3 protein is CASSQGLAGVNEQYF. CDR3 sequence (DNA): TGTGCCAGCAGCCAGGGACTAGCGGGAGTAAACGAGCAGTACTTC. V usage is TRBV11-3 and J usage is TRBJ2-7; TRBD2 aligns across 14 bases. CDR1 is SGHNT, CDR2 YENEEA, per germline. The trim removed 5 bases at V and 5 bases at J, leaving 5 bases unmatched. The CDR3 is made up of 15 amino acids.

The chain carries TRBV10-2 and TRBJ1-1; a weak D match, TRBD1 (5 bases). Germline values: CDR1 WSHSY, CDR2 SAAADI. V dropped 6 bases and J dropped 2 bases, with 10 bases sitting between them. The CDR3 runs to 13 residues. The CDR3 bases are TGCGCCAGCAGCGAACAGGTTAACACTGAAGCTTTCTTT. Translated, it gives CASSEQVNTEAFF.

The chain is built from TRBV5-6 and TRBJ2-2; 7 nucleotides match TRBD2. Germline-derived CDR1 and CDR2 are SGHDT and YYEEEE. There are 15 residues in the CDR3. Trimming took 0 bases from V and 5 from J; bases not matched to a gene: 4. The CDR3 DNA sequence: TGTGCCAGCAGCTTGGGGGTCGGGAGGACCGGGGAGCTGTTTTTT. It is translated as CASSLGVGRTGELFF.

This chain uses TRBV27 with TRBJ2-3, with TRBD2 matching 10 bases. CDR3 length: 13 amino acids. The J segment lost 13 bases and the V segment lost 2 bases, leaving 6 bases of the junction unmatched. Per germline, CDR1 MNHEY and CDR2 SMNVEV (reference sequence). The CDR3 loop reads CASSLDQTSGEYF. CDR3 nucleotides: TGTGCCAGCAGTTTAGATCAAACTAGCGGGGAGTATTTT.

This rearrangement joins TRBV5-1 to TRBJ1-4, with D unclear. CDR1 and CDR2 from the germline V gene are SGHRS and YFSETQ. There are 16 residues in the CDR3. Trimming stripped 0 bases from V and 7 bases from J, with 16 bases between. The CDR3 loop is CASSLDPGHRGEKLFF. The CDR3 DNA is TGCGCCAGCAGCTTGGATCCCGGCCATCGGGGTGAAAAACTGTTTTTT.

This clone was detected only once. The J gene is TRBJ2-1, the V gene TRBV6-4; TRBD2 aligns across 8 bases. Germline V CDR1 and CDR2: MRHNA, SNTAGT. CDR3 length: 17 residues. Unmatched junction bases numbered 10, after V lost 3 bases and J lost 3 bases. This CDR3 reads CASSETVLAGFYNEQFF. The CDR3 bases are TGTGCCAGCAGTGAAACTGTCCTAGCGGGTTTCTACAATGAGCAGTTCTTC.

The chain carries TRBV5-1 and TRBJ1-1; 12 positions match TRBD1. With V trimmed by 4 bases and J by 0 bases, 7 bases remained unmatched. The germline CDR1 and CDR2 sequences are SGHRS and YFSETQ. This CDR3 has 17 amino acids. CDR3 protein: CASSAGTGGVMNTEAFF. The DNA of the CDR3 is TGCGCCAGCAGCGCTGGGACAGGGGGCGTTATGAACACTGAAGCTTTCTTT.